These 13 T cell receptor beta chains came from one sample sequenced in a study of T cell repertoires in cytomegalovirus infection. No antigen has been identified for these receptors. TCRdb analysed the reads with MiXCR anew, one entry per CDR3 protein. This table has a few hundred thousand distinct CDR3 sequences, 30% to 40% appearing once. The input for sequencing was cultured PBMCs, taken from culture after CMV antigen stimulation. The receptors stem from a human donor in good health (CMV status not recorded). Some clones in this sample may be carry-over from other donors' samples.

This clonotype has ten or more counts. CDR3 coding DNA: TGTGCCAGCAGCTTAGGTAGGCCGGATACGCAGTATTTT. It yields the protein CASSLGRPDTQYF. V and J are TRBV7-2 and TRBJ2-3, with D unclear. The germline V gene encodes CDR1 SGHTA and CDR2 FQGNSA. The CDR3 runs 13 residues. The germline V and J ends were trimmed by 1 base and 6 bases, with 8 bases remaining between them.

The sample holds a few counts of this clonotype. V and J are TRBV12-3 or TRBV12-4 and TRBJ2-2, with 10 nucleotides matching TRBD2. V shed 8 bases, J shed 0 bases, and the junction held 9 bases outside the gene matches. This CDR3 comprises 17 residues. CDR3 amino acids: CASGKRAGGANTGELFF. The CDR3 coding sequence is TGTGCCAGCGGAAAAAGAGCGGGAGGGGCGAACACCGGGGAGCTGTTTTTT.

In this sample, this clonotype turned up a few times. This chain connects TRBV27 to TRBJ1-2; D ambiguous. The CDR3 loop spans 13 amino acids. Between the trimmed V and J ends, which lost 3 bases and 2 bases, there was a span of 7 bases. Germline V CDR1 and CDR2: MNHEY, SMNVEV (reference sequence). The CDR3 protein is CASSFSKNYGYTF. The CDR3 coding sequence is TGTGCCAGCAGTTTTTCGAAGAACTATGGCTACACCTTC.

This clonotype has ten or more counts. The CDR3 region is CASSLGVRPDNSPLHF. CDR3 nucleotide sequence: TGTGCCAGCAGCTTAGGGGTCAGACCCGATAATTCACCCCTCCACTTT. The chain combines TRBV11-2 with TRBJ1-6; no clear D gene. The ends were cut back, 1 base at V and 5 bases at J, with 12 bases in the middle. The CDR3 length is 16 residues. In germline, CDR1 is SGHAT, CDR2 FQNNGV.

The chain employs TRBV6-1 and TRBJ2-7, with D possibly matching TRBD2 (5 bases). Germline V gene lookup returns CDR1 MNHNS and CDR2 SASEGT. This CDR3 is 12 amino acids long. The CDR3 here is CASSESAGKYFV. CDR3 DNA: TGTGCCAGCAGTGAATCTGCCGGGAAGTATTTCGTC.

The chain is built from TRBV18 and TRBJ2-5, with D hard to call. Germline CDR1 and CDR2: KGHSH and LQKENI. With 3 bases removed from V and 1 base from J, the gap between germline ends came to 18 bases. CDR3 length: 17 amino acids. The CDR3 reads CASSPFQMVESQETQYF. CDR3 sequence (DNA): TGTGCCAGCTCACCGTTTCAAATGGTCGAATCCCAAGAGACCCAGTACTTC.

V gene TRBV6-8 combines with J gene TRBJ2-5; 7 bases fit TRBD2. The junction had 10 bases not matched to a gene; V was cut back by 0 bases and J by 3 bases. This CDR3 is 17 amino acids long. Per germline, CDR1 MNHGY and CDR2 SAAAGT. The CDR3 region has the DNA TGTGCCAGCAGTTACTCGCTGGCGGGAGTGGAAAAAGAGACCCAGTACTTC. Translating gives CASSYSLAGVEKETQYF.

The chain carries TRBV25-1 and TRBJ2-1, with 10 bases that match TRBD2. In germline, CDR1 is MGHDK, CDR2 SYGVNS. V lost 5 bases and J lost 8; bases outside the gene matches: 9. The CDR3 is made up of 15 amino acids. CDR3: CASSPPAGGPDEQFF. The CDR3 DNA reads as TGTGCCAGCAGTCCACCAGCGGGAGGGCCTGATGAGCAGTTCTTC.

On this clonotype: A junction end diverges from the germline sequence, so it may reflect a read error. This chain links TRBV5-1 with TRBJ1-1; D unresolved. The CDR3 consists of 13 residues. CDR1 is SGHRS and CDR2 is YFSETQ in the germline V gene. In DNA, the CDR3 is TGTGCCAGCAGTTTAGTAGTGAACACTGAAGCTTTCTTT. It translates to CASSLVVNTEAFF.

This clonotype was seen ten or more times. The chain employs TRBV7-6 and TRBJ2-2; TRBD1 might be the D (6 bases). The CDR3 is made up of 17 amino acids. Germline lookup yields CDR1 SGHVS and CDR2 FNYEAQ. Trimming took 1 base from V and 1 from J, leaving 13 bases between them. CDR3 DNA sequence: TGTGCCAGCAGCTTAGATCTGGGGGCGGGGAACACCGGGGAGCTGTTTTTT. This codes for CASSLDLGAGNTGELFF.

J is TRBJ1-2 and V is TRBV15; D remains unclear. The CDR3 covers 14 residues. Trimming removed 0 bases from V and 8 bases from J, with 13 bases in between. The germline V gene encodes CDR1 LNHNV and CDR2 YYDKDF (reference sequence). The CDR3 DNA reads TGTGCCACCAGCAGAGACGATCGCGTGGCGGGCTACACCTTC. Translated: CATSRDDRVAGYTF.

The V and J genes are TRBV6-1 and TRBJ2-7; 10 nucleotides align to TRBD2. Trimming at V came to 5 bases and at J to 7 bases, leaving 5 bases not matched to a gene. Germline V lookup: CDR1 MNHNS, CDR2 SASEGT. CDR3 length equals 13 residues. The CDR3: CASSRTSGGEQYF. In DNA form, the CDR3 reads TGTGCCAGCAGTAGGACTAGCGGAGGGGAGCAGTACTTC.

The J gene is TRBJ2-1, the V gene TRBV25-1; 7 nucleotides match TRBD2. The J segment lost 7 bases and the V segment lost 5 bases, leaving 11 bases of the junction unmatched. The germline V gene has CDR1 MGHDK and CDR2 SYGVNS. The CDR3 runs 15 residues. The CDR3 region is CASSSPGTNINEQFF. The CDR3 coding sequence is TGTGCCAGCAGTTCCCCCGGGACTAATATAAATGAGCAGTTCTTC.